Listed below are T cell receptor beta chains from one sample, sequenced in a study of molecular identifiers for immune sequencing clone quantification. TCRdb re-analysed the PCR reads in MiXCR, keeping a single row per CDR3 protein. The table records hundreds of thousands of distinct CDR3 sequences, about 20% of them present only once. The sequencing input was naive CD8+ T cells from blood, with Jurkat cell RNA spiked in. These receptors came from a human donor in good health. Some libraries in this study had Jurkat cell RNA spiked in. The CDR3 runs from the conserved cysteine through the conserved F or W. D genes are given only for firm matches. Only part of the rows carry a size: once, few, many, or a class if the clone is expanded.

.,many,TRBV29-1,TRBJ1-1,CSVEDVGQAFF,TGCAGCGTTGAAGACGTGGGGCAAGCTTTCTTT
.,few,TRBV11-2,TRBJ2-7,CASSLGSPWEQYF,TGTGCCAGCAGCTTAGGGTCCCCCTGGGAGCAGTACTTC
.,many,TRBV21-1,TRBJ1-5,CASSQSTVHSNQPQHF,TGTGCCAGCAGCCAATCGACAGTACATAGCAATCAGCCCCAGCATTTT
.,many,TRBV9,TRBJ1-1,CASSIGPGSTEAFF,TGTGCCAGCAGCATTGGACCGGGGAGCACTGAAGCTTTCTTT
TRBD1,few,TRBV14,TRBJ1-1,CASSEQGAAEAFF,TGTGCCAGCAGTGAACAGGGGGCTGCTGAAGCTTTCTTT
.,many,TRBV19,TRBJ2-7,CASSHGVSYEQYF,TGTGCCAGTAGCCATGGTGTTTCCTACGAGCAGTACTTC
.,many,TRBV6-2/TRBV6-3,TRBJ2-6,CASRPRRAGANVLTF,TGTGCCAGCAGGCCCCGGCGGGCTGGGGCCAACGTCCTGACTTTC
.,many,TRBV25-1,TRBJ2-7,CASSESYSYSYEQYF,TGTGCCAGCAGTGAATCCTACAGTTACTCCTACGAGCAGTACTTC
TRBD1,.,TRBV19,TRBJ2-7,CASSRTGGDYEQYF,TGTGCCAGTAGCAGGACAGGGGGCGACTACGAGCAGTACTTC
TRBD1,.,TRBV27,TRBJ2-7,CASSTGVSYERYF,TGTGCCAGCAGTACAGGGGTCTCCTACGAGCGGTACTTC
.,many,TRBV7-6,TRBJ2-5,CASGNRAETQYF,TGTGCCAGCGGCAACAGGGCCGAGACCCAGTACTTC
.,few,TRBV4-3,TRBJ1-1,CASSQELSGPPTEAFF,TGCGCCAGCAGCCAAGAGCTGTCAGGACCTCCGACTGAAGCTTTCTTT
TRBD1,.,TRBV20-1,TRBJ1-1,CSAGDPGPMIGQGNGVTEAFF,TGCAGTGCTGGAGATCCAGGCCCGATGATCGGACAGGGGAACGGAGTGACTGAAGCTTTCTTT
.,.,TRBV5-4,TRBJ1-2,CASSGTENYGYTF,TGTGCCAGCAGCGGGACTGAGAACTATGGCTACACCTTC
.,many,TRBV4-3,TRBJ2-1,CASSQNFAGSNEQFF,TGCGCCAGCAGCCAAAATTTTGCAGGGTCAAATGAGCAGTTCTTC
.,.,TRBV12-3/TRBV12-4,TRBJ1-5,CASSFATRGYQPLHF,TGTGCCAGCAGTTTTGCGACCAGAGGCTATCAGCCCCTGCATTTT
.,many,TRBV30,TRBJ2-7,CAWAMDTYEQYF,TGTGCCTGGGCGATGGACACCTACGAGCAGTACTTC
TRBD1,many,TRBV28,TRBJ2-2,CASSLTGAGGELFF,TGTGCCAGCAGTTTAACAGGGGCGGGCGGGGAGCTGTTTTTT
TRBD2,.,TRBV20-1,TRBJ2-1,CSAGPLAANHNEQFF,TGCAGTGCTGGGCCTCTAGCGGCGAACCACAATGAGCAGTTCTTC
.,.,TRBV12-3/TRBV12-4,TRBJ2-2,CASSPELEGTNTGELFF,TGTGCCAGCAGTCCGGAATTGGAGGGTACGAACACCGGGGAGCTGTTTTTT
.,many,TRBV30,TRBJ2-4,CAWSLGSFPPFAKNIQYF,TGTGCCTGGAGTTTGGGGAGTTTCCCCCCGTTTGCCAAAAACATTCAGTACTTC
TRBD1,.,TRBV12-3/TRBV12-4,TRBJ2-7,CASSTGVVDEQYF,TGTGCCAGCAGTACAGGGGTCGTGGACGAGCAGTACTTC